A selection of T cell receptor beta chains follows, all from one sample in a study of CD4 T cells in relation to SARS-CoV-2 and coronaviruses. The data were produced by immunoSEQ multiplex PCR, yet TCRdb's version contains in-frame clones alone and is incomplete. In the table there are 60,000 or so clones, 94% of which are singletons. The sample was naive CD4+ T cells from PBMCs. These receptors originate from a human donor in good health. The CDR3 runs from the conserved cysteine through the conserved F or W. The D gene is left open where the match is weak. The listing skips clone size in some rows; elsewhere it reads once, few, many or a size class.

>TRBV4-2|TRBD2|16|TRBJ2-7|-
TGTGCCAGCAGCCAGCAACCTAGAGCGGGAACCTACGAGCAGTACTTC
CASSQQPRAGTYEQYF
>TRBV5-1|-|15|TRBJ2-5|-
TGCGCCAGCAGCTTGGATTCAGAAAGGTGGGAGACCCAGTACTTC
CASSLDSERWETQYF
>TRBV25-1|-|17|TRBJ2-2|-
TGTGCCAGCTCGACCTCACAGGTACCGGCGAACACCGGGGAGCTGTTTTTT
CASSTSQVPANTGELFF
>TRBV18|TRBD1|15|TRBJ1-1|-
TGTGCCAGCTCAACCGCAGGGGGCGGTTCGACTGAAGCTTTCTTT
CASSTAGGGSTEAFF
>TRBV5-4|TRBD2|17|TRBJ2-1|once
TGTGCCAGCAGCTTGGAGGTAGTAGCGGGAGGGATGAATGAGCAGTTCTTC
CASSLEVVAGGMNEQFF
>TRBV18|TRBD2|15|TRBJ2-3|once
TGTGCCAGCTCAACGGGCGGGAGGGCCGGCGATACGCAGTATTTT
CASSTGGRAGDTQYF
>TRBV2|-|13|TRBJ2-5|-
TGTGCCAGCAGTGAAGGGGGTGTAGAGACCCAGTACTTC
CASSEGGVETQYF
>TRBV3-1/TRBV3-2|-|15|TRBJ1-6|-
TGTGCCAGCAGCCAAGATAAGAGTTTCCGTTCACCCCTCCACTTT
CASSQDKSFRSPLHF
>TRBV7-3|-|14|TRBJ2-2|-
TGTGCCAGCAGCTTATATGGGGTAACCGGGGAGCTGTTTTTT
CASSLYGVTGELFF
>TRBV27|-|15|TRBJ1-4|-
TGTGCCAGCAGACCAGTTGAGGGCGTCGGTGAAAAACTGTTTTTT
CASRPVEGVGEKLFF
>TRBV7-3|-|18|TRBJ2-1|once
TGTGCCAGCAGCTTAATCGGAGGGGGGGCGGGAGTAGGCAATGAGCAGTTCTTC
CASSLIGGGAGVGNEQFF
>TRBV5-5|TRBD2|15|TRBJ2-7|-
TGTGCCAGCAGCTTGGGTCTAGCGGGCGTCTACGAGCAGTACTTC
CASSLGLAGVYEQYF
>TRBV23-1|-|15|TRBJ1-5|-
TGCGCCAGCAGTCAATACAGGTTACACAATCAGCCCCAGCATTTT
CASSQYRLHNQPQHF
>TRBV9|TRBD2|18|TRBJ2-5|-
TGTGCCAGCAGCGTAGCCTCTTCGGGTCTGGCGGGAGTGGAGACCCAGTACTTC
CASSVASSGLAGVETQYF
>TRBV18|-|13|TRBJ2-5|-
TGTGCCAGCTCATCCTCCCAGGGGGAGACCCAGTACTTC
CASSSSQGETQYF
>TRBV3-1/TRBV3-2|-|18|TRBJ2-4|-
TGTGCCAGCAGCCAAGATCGTTATAGGGCTAGGGCCAAAAACATTCAGTACTTC
CASSQDRYRARAKNIQYF
>TRBV21-1|-|16|TRBJ2-1|-
TGTGCCAGCAGCAAAGAAGGGGGCCGACCATACAATGAGCAGTTCTTC
CASSKEGGRPYNEQFF
>TRBV19|TRBD2|14|TRBJ2-5|-
TGTGCCAGTAGTATAATGGGACTAACGGAGACCCAGTACTTC
CASSIMGLTETQYF
>TRBV11-3|-|15|TRBJ2-7|-
TGTGCCAGCAGCGACGCAGGAGGGGTCTCCTACGAGCAGTACTTC
CASSDAGGVSYEQYF
>TRBV4-1|-|15|TRBJ2-5|-
TGCGCCAGCAGCCCACGGGTGACAACCCAAGAGACCCAGTACTTC
CASSPRVTTQETQYF
>TRBV3-1/TRBV3-2|TRBD2|12|TRBJ2-1|-
TGTGCCAGCAGCCAAGGGGGGGGTGAGCAGTTCTTC
CASSQGGGEQFF
>TRBV5-1|TRBD1|15|TRBJ2-3|few
TGCGCCACCTCAGATGGGACAGGGGGCACAGATACGCAGTATTTT
CATSDGTGGTDTQYF
>TRBV28|TRBD1|16|TRBJ1-2|-
TGTGCCAGCACTGATGCCCCCGTCAGGGGGCTTGATGGCTACACCTTC
CASTDAPVRGLDGYTF
>TRBV7-2|-|17|TRBJ2-5|-
TGTGCCAGCACCCCCTCAACAAGGCGTCAGGGGGGGGAGACCCAGTACTTC
CASTPSTRRQGGETQYF
>TRBV6-5|-|15|TRBJ1-2|-
TGTGCCAGCAGTTACTCGAAGTCCGGTGGGATTGGCTACACCTTC
CASSYSKSGGIGYTF
>TRBV7-9|TRBD1|14|TRBJ1-1|-
TGTGCCAGCAGTCCACAGGGGGCAAACACTGAAGCTTTCTTT
CASSPQGANTEAFF
>TRBV20-1|-|14|TRBJ1-5|-
TGCAGTGCTAGTTATTCTCTGGTCTTGCAGCCCCAGCATTTT
CSASYSLVLQPQHF
>TRBV7-2|-|12|TRBJ2-1|-
TGTGCCAGCAGCTTAGAGGTTGTTGAGCAGTTCTTC
CASSLEVVEQFF
>TRBV4-1|TRBD2|14|TRBJ2-3|-
TGCGCCAGCAGCCTAGCGGGAGGCACAGATACGCAGTATTTT
CASSLAGGTDTQYF
>TRBV30|-|16|TRBJ1-3|-
TGTGCCTGGAGTGTTGGCCTCAAACCCTGGGGAAACACCATATATTTT
CAWSVGLKPWGNTIYF
>TRBV4-1|TRBD1|17|TRBJ1-2|-
TGCGCCAGCAGCCAATCCCTCGGGGACAGGGGGCTGAATGGCTACACCTTC
CASSQSLGDRGLNGYTF
>TRBV28|TRBD1|14|TRBJ1-2|-
TGTGCCAGCAGTTCAGGGGGCAGGGACTATGGCTACACCTTC
CASSSGGRDYGYTF
>TRBV10-1|TRBD2|13|TRBJ2-1|once
TGCGCCAGCAGCCCCGGGACTAGGGGCGAGCAGTTCTTC
CASSPGTRGEQFF
>TRBV24-1|-|13|TRBJ2-7|-
TGTGCCACCAGTCCCCTTGGCTCCTACGAGCAGTACTTC
CATSPLGSYEQYF
>TRBV5-4|-|14|TRBJ2-5|-
TGTGCCAGCAGCCTAGATTTTTCCCAAGAGACCCAGTACTTC
CASSLDFSQETQYF
>TRBV5-3|-|18|TRBJ2-6|-
TGTGCCAGAAGCTTCATCTCGCGCGGCCGCTCTGGGGCCAACGTCCTGACTTTC
CARSFISRGRSGANVLTF
>TRBV7-8|-|12|TRBJ1-5|-
TGTGCCAGCAGAGAGGGGAATCAGCCCCAGCATTTT
CASREGNQPQHF